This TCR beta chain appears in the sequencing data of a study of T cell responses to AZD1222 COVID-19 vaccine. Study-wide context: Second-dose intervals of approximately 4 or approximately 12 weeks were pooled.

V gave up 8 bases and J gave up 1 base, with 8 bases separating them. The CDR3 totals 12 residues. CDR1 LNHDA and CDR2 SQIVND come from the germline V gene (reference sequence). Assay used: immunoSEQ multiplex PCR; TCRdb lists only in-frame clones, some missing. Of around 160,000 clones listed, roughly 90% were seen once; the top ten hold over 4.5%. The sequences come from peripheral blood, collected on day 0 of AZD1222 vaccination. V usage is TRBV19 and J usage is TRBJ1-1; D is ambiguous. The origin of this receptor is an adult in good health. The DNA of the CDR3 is TGTGCCAGTCGACCGGGGAACACTGAAGCTTTCTTT. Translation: CASRPGNTEAFF. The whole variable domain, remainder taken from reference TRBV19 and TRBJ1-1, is DGGITQSPKYLFRKEGQNVTLSCEQNLNHDAMYWYRQDPGQGLRLIYYSQIVNDFQKGDIAEGYSVSREKKESFPLTVTSAQKNPTAFYLCASRPGNTEAFFGQGTRLTVV.